The 9 T cell receptor beta chains given below trace back to one sample, sequenced in a study of CXCR3-negative and CXCR3-positive naive CD8 T cells. The antigens of these receptors remain unknown. Study-wide results and limits: Higher TRB CDR3 hydrophobicity marked CXCR3-positive naive cells relative to CXCR3-negative naive cells.

UMI labels and 5' RACE were used to prepare the TRB cDNA libraries. Each CDR3 protein gets one entry in TCRdb, which reprocessed the 5' RACE reads and gives no DNA. This sample's clone table lists roughly 110,000 distinct CDR3 sequences. The sample taken for sequencing was naive CXCR3+ CD8+ T cells from blood. Described subset: CD45RO-CCR7+CD27+CD95- naive CD8+ T cells expressing CXCR3 (TNR3+). The source is a human donor in good health. Some clones in this sample may be carry-over from other donors' samples.

The rearrangement uses TRBV28 and TRBJ2-2. From germline, CDR1 is MDHEN and CDR2 SYDVKM. This CDR3 has 15 residues. The CDR3 sequence is CASSSPTDGTGELFF.

The rearrangement links TRBV7-3 to TRBJ2-3; TCRdb indicates TRBD2, and absent DNA this call remains unverified. The CDR3 extends over 16 amino acids. Germline loops: CDR1 SGHTA, CDR2 FQGTGA. The CDR3 sequence is CASSLQAGGPTDTQYF. The variable domain in full, with the rest retrieved from reference TRBV7-3 and TRBJ2-3, is GAGVSQTPSNKVTEKGKYVELRCDPISGHTALYWYRQSLGQGPEFLIYFQGTGAADDSGLPNDRFFAVRPEGSVSTLKIQRTERGDSAVYLCASSLQAGGPTDTQYFGPGTRLTVL.

The CDR3 reads CASSFPLTGRNEQFF. The rearrangement links TRBV12-3 or TRBV12-4 to TRBJ2-1; TCRdb picks TRBD1, but there is no DNA to check that call. The CDR3 has 15 amino acids.

This rearrangement joins TRBV4-1 to TRBJ2-2; TCRdb's D call of TRBD2 is untestable without DNA. The CDR3 length is 17 residues. Per the germline V gene, CDR1 is MGHRA and CDR2 is YSYEKL. CDR3 in amino acids: CASSQLSGRTNTGELFF.

The gene calls are TRBV30 and TRBJ2-7; the TCRdb D gene call, TRBD1, has no DNA to confirm it. Per the germline V gene, CDR1 is GTSNPN and CDR2 is SVGIG (reference sequence). CDR3 length: 12 residues. The CDR3 protein is CAWSPGTNEQYF.

The chain has TRBV5-1 and TRBJ2-7; checking the TCRdb D call of TRBD2 is not possible without DNA. The CDR3 sequence is 15 residues long. Germline CDR1 and CDR2: SGHRS and YFSETQ. Here the CDR3 reads CASSLVAGGFHEQYF.

This rearrangement joins TRBV10-3 to TRBJ2-3; the D call of TRBD2 rests on TCRdb alone, since no DNA is present to check it. Germline V gives CDR1 ENHRY, CDR2 SYGVKD. This CDR3 is 15 amino acids long. CDR3 sequence reads: CAISGAGIRTDTQYF.

This rearrangement joins TRBV24-1 to TRBJ1-1; lacking DNA, the TRBD1 call made by TCRdb goes unchecked. This CDR3 spans 13 amino acids. CDR1 KGHDR and CDR2 SFDVKD come from the germline V gene. The CDR3 loop is CATSAGGAAEAFF.

This sequence joins TRBV5-4 and TRBJ2-5; the D call of TRBD1 rests on TCRdb alone, since no DNA is present to check it. This CDR3 spans 14 amino acids. In germline, CDR1 is SGHNT, CDR2 YYREEE (reference sequence). The CDR3 reads CASSLGDSQETQYF.